The present T cell receptor beta chain was sequenced within a study of T cells of healthy individuals. Each CDR3 protein gets one entry after TCRdb re-called the 5' RACE reads with MiXCR. Here the sample spans about 60,000 distinct CDR3 sequences, 15% to 20% being singletons. Looked up from germline, CDR1 is SQVTM and CDR2 is ANQGSEA. The CDR3 consists of 13 residues. Trimming at V came to 7 bases and at J to 0 bases, leaving 6 bases not matched to a gene. This clonotype was observed a few times. This chain uses TRBV29-1 with TRBJ2-7; 7 bases align to TRBD1. This TCR was sampled from a human donor in good health. CDR3: CSAWTGSSYEQYF. The CDR3 region has the DNA TGCAGCGCTTGGACAGGTTCCTCCTACGAGCAGTACTTC.